This T cell receptor beta chain originates from a study of T cell repertoires in cytomegalovirus infection. Study-level information: Public signatures in TCR beta pointed to CMV infection and matching HLA type.

The study's findings and limits: Based on cumulative public TCR beta family frequency, carriers of CMV plus the relevant HLA were identified. It was HLA-C-restricted CMV-specific TCR beta clonotypes that dominated the response ex vivo.

Concerning this clonotype itself: No antigen is known for it.

Trimming cost V 5 bases and J 2 bases, with 12 bases left between them. The CDR3 spans 14 residues. CDR1 is SGHAT, CDR2 FQNNGV, per germline. TCRdb re-derived calls from the reads in MiXCR, one entry per CDR3 protein. The table shows approximately 700,000 distinct CDR3 sequences, with roughly a third occurring only once. Sequencing was carried out using PBMCs. This clonotype was sampled from a human donor in good health (CMV status not recorded). Some clones in this sample may be carry-over from other donors' samples. The V call is TRBV11-2, the J call TRBJ2-5, with D perhaps matching TRBD1 (6 bases). The CDR3 bases are TGTGCCAGCAGCCCGGACAGTACACAAGAGACCCAGTACTTC. Its protein product is CASSPDSTQETQYF.